This T cell receptor (beta chain) appears in the sequencing data of a study of blood T cell repertoires in COVID-19. Clones were sequenced by immunoSEQ multiplex PCR, and TCRdb holds only the in-frame ones, with some missing. The repertoire holds roughly 300,000 clones, with more than 70% as singletons. Only one count was recorded for this clone. The CDR3 loop spans 11 amino acids. The V gene lost 3 bases and the J gene lost 7 bases, with 6 bases spanning the gap. The sequence was collected from a woman aged 45 to 65 who had recovered from COVID-19. Material: peripheral blood. The chain links TRBV12-3 or TRBV12-4 to TRBJ1-2; D is unclear. CDR3 loop: CASSLGSGYTF. In DNA form, the CDR3 reads TGTGCCAGCAGTTTGGGGAGTGGCTACACCTTC.